This T cell receptor beta chain was obtained from a study of identical twins. Regarding the study as a whole: Compared with unrelated sharing, twin-shared out-of-frame alpha sequences had more low-probability sequences. Twins shared beta out-of-frame sequences in excess, but this excess was weaker.

Donors were all healthy Caucasians. CDR3 length: 20 amino acids. CDR1 and CDR2 from the germline V gene are ENHRY and SYGVKD. As regards this clonotype: Its antigen is still unknown. Mismatch with germline at one junction end may stem from a read error.

TCRdb re-called the 5' RACE reads with MiXCR, one entry per CDR3 protein. In the table there are 1.5 million to 2 million distinct CDR3 sequences, under 35% of which are singletons. The sequence was obtained from a newborn girl in good health. This chain joins TRBV10-3 and TRBJ2-2; TRBD2 matches at 12 bases. Sequences were obtained from cord blood. The CDR3 DNA sequence: TGTGCCACCAGTGAGCCGGGAGGACTAGCGGGATATGGGAACACCGGGGAGCTGTTTTTT. Translated: CATSEPGGLAGYGNTGELFF.